This T cell receptor (beta chain) was recovered during a study of molecular identifiers for immune sequencing clone quantification. The table lists this clonotype with many counts. The CDR3 sequence is 13 residues long. Germline CDR1 reads SQVTM; CDR2 reads ANQGSEA. V was clipped by 3 bases and J by 1 base; unmatched bases: 1. TCRdb independently ran MiXCR on the PCR reads; one entry per CDR3 protein. The sample includes some 680,000 distinct CDR3 sequences, 25% seen only once; the top ten take 0.75% to 0.8%. Sorted inputs of about 20,000 to 1,000,000 cells, with 10%, 30% or 50% RNA, yielded naive CD8 libraries.

This sequence was found in a human donor in good health. Some libraries in this study had Jurkat cell RNA spiked in. The specimen was naive CD8+ T cells from blood, with Jurkat cell RNA spiked in. Subset reported: FACS-sorted CD8+CD4-CCR7+CD45RA+ naive T cells. The rearrangement joins TRBV29-1 to TRBJ2-3; 7 bases line up with TRBD2. The CDR3 protein is CSVDTSGTDTQYF. In DNA, the CDR3 is TGCAGCGTTGACACTAGCGGCACAGATACGCAGTATTTT.